This paragraph reports one T cell receptor (beta chain). Clones were read by immunoSEQ multiplex PCR, and TCRdb kept only the in-frame ones, dropping some. Here the sample spans around 64,000 clones, about 87% being singletons. This CDR3 contains 12 residues. V shed 8 bases, J shed 7 bases, and the junction held 8 bases outside the gene matches. The germline V gene has CDR1 SGHTA and CDR2 FQGNSA. This record belongs to a study of blood T cell repertoires in COVID-19. Study-level background: The study drew acute and convalescent COVID-19 samples from the United States, Italy and Spain. Sample material is recorded as cDNA or gDNA derived from T cells, B-cell-depleted T cells, or PBMCs.

The specimen sequenced was peripheral blood. The origin of this receptor is a middle-aged man with active COVID-19. This chain connects TRBV7-2 to TRBJ2-7, with 7 bases identical to TRBD2. The CDR3 is CASLAGVGEQYF. The DNA of the CDR3 is TGTGCCAGCCTCGCGGGAGTGGGAGAGCAGTACTTC.